The present T cell receptor (beta chain) was sequenced within a study of cytomegalovirus exposure and HLA in healthy donors. Study conclusions and caveats: No immune exposure information besides CMV serostatus was available.

Researchers ran the PCR with 60 Vbeta and 13 Jbeta primers. The protocol was immunoSEQ multiplex PCR, while the TCRdb copy is restricted to in-frame clones and leaves out a portion. The sample has tens of thousands of clones; about 60% are singletons. As regards this clone: What it binds is not known.

The CDR3 length is 13 residues. V was clipped by 3 bases and J by 11 bases; unmatched bases: 7. Germline CDR1 is KGHSH and CDR2 is LQKENI. The clonotype comes from a woman between 35 and 50 years old in good health and CMV-seropositive. The chain employs TRBV18 and TRBJ1-1; 9 nucleotides line up with TRBD1. The sample consisted of PBMCs. The CDR3 loop is CASSPGTGSLAFF. The CDR3 DNA is TGTGCCAGCTCACCCGGGACAGGGTCATTGGCTTTCTTT.